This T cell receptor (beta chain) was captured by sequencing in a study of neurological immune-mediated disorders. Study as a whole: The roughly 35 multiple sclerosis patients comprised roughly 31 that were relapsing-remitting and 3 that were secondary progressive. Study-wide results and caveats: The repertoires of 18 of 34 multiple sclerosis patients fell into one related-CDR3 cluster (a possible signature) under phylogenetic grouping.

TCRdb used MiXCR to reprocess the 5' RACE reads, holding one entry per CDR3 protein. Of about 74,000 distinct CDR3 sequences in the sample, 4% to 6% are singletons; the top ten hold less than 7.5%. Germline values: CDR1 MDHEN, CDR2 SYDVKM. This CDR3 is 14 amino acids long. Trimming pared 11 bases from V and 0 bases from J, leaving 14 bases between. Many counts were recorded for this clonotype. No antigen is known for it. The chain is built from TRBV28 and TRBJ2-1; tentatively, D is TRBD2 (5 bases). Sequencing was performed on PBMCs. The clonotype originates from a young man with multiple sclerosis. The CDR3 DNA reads TGTGCCCTCACCCCTAGCTCCTCCTACAATGAGCAGTTCTTC. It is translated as CALTPSSSYNEQFF. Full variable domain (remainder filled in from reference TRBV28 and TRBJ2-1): DVKVTQSSRYLVKRTGEKVFLECVQDMDHENMFWYRQDPGLGLRLIYFSYDVKMKEKGDIPEGYSVSREKKERFSLILESASTNQTSMYLCALTPSSSYNEQFFGPGTRLTVL.